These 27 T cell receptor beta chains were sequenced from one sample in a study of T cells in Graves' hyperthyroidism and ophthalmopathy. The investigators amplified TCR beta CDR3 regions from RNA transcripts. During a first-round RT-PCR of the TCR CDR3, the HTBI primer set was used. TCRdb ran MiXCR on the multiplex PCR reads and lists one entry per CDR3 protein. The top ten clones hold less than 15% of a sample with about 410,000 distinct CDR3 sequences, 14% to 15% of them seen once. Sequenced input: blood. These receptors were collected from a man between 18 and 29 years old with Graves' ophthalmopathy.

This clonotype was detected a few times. CDR3 residues: CASSVDLVRNTEAFF. The CDR3 coding sequence is TGTGCCAGCAGCGTAGACTTGGTACGGAACACTGAAGCTTTCTTT. The chain carries TRBV9 and TRBJ1-1; no clear D gene. Trimming removed 0 bases from V and 1 base from J, with 10 bases in between. This CDR3 is 15 amino acids long. CDR1 SGDLS and CDR2 YYNGEE come from the germline V gene. Looking up the rest from reference TRBV9 and TRBJ1-1 gives the full variable domain: DSGVTQTPKHLITATGQRVTLRCSPRSGDLSVYWYQQSLDQGLQFLIQYYNGEERAKGNILERFSAQQFPDLHSELNLSSLELGDSALYFCASSVDLVRNTEAFFGQGTRLTVV.

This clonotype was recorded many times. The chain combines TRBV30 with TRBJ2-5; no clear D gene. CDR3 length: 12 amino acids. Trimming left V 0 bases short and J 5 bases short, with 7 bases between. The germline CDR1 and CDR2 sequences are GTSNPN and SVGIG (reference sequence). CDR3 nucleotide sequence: TGTGCCTGGAGTGTGCAAATGGAGACCCAGTACTTC. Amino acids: CAWSVQMETQYF.

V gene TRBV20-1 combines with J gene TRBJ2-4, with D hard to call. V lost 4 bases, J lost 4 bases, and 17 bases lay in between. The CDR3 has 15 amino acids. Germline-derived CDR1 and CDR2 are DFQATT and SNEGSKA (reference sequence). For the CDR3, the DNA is TGCAGTGCTAACCCCCACTGGACGGATAAAAACATTCAGTACTTC. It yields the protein CSANPHWTDKNIQYF.

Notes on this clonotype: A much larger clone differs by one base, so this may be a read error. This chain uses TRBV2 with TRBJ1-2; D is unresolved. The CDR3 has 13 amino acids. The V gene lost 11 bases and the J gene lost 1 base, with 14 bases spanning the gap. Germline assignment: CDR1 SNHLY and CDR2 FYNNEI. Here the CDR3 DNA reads TGTGCCCAAGAGGTAGGGAGTAACTATGGCTACACCTTC. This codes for CAQEVGSNYGYTF.

CDR3 sequence reads: CASSLSTGRTYEQYF. DNA for the CDR3: TGTGCCAGCAGCTTATCGACAGGGAGGACCTACGAGCAGTACTTC. The chain combines TRBV11-3 with TRBJ2-7; a weak D match, TRBD1 (7 bases). The ends were cut back, 2 bases at V and 2 bases at J, with 13 bases in the middle. The CDR3 sequence is 15 residues long. Per germline, CDR1 SGHNT and CDR2 YENEEA.

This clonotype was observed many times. The CDR3 nucleotides read TGCAGTGCTAGACTTGGACAGGCTGAAAAACTGTTTTTT. Its protein product is CSARLGQAEKLFF. The gene calls are TRBV20-1 and TRBJ1-4, with 7 bases lining up with TRBD1. The V and J ends lost 2 bases and 7 bases, in that order; junction bases with no gene match: 4. Per the germline V gene, CDR1 is DFQATT and CDR2 is SNEGSKA (reference sequence). CDR3 length: 13 amino acids.

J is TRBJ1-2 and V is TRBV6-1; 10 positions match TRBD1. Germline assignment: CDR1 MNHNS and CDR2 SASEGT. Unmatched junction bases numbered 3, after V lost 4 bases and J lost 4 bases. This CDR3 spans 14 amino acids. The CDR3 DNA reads TGTGCCAGCAGTGTTTGGACAGGGGGCTATGGCTACACCTTC. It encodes CASSVWTGGYGYTF.

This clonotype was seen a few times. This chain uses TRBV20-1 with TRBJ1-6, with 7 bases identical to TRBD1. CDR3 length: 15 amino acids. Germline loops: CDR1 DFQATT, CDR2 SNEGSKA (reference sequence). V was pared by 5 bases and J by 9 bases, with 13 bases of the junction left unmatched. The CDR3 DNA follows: TGCAGTGCTCCTAGGGACAGCGACGATAGTTCACCCCTCCACTTT. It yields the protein CSAPRDSDDSSPLHF.

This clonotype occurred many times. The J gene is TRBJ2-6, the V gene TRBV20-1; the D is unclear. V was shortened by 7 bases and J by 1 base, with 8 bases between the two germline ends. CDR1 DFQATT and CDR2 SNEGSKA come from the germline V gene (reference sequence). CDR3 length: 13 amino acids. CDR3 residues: CSVSLSGANVLTF. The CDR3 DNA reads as TGCAGTGTGTCACTATCTGGGGCCAACGTCCTGACTTTC.

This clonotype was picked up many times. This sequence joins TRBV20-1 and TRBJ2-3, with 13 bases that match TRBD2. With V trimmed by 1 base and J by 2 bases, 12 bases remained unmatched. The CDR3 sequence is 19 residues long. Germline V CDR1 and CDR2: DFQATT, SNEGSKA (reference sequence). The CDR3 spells CSARGRGLAGPSNTDTQYF. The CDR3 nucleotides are TGCAGTGCTAGAGGAAGGGGACTAGCGGGACCTTCAAACACAGATACGCAGTATTTT.

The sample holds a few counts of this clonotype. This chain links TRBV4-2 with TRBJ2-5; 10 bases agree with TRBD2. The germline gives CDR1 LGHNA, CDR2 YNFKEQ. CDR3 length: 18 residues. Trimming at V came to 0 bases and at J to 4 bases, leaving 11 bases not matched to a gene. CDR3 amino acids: CASSQEVQAGGMRETQYF. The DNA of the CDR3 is TGTGCCAGCAGCCAAGAAGTTCAAGCGGGAGGGATGAGAGAGACCCAGTACTTC.

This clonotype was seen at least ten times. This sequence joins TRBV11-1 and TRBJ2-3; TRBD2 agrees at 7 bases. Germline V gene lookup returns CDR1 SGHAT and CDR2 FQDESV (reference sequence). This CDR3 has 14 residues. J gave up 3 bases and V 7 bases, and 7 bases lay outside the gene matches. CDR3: CASTLLAATDTQYF. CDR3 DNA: TGTGCCAGCACCCTCCTAGCGGCGACAGATACGCAGTATTTT.

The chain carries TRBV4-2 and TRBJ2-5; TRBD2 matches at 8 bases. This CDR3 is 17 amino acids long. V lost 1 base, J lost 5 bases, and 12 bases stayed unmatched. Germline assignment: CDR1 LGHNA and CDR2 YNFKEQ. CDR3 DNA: TGTGCCAGCAGCCAAGTCGTGGCGGGGGGCGTTCTCGAGACCCAGTACTTC. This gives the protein CASSQVVAGGVLETQYF.

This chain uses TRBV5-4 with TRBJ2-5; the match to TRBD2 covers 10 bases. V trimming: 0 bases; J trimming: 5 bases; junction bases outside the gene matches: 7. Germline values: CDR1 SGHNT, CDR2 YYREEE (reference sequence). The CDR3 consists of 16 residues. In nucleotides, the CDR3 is TGTGCCAGCAGCTTGGGCAGGCCTAGCGGGGGTGAGACCCAGTACTTC. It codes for CASSLGRPSGGETQYF.

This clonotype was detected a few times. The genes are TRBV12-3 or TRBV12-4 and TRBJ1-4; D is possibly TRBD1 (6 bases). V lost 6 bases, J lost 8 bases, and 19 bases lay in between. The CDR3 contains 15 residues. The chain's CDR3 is CASSQSRGRREKLFF. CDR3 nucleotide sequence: TGTGCCAGCAGCCAATCCCGGGGGCGCCGGGAAAAACTGTTTTTT.

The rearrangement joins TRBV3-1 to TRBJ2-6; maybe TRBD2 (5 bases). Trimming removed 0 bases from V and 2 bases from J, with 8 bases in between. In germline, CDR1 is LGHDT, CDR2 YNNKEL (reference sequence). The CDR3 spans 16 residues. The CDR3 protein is CASSQDGETGANVLTF. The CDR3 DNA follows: TGTGCCAGCAGCCAAGATGGGGAGACTGGGGCCAACGTCCTGACTTTC.

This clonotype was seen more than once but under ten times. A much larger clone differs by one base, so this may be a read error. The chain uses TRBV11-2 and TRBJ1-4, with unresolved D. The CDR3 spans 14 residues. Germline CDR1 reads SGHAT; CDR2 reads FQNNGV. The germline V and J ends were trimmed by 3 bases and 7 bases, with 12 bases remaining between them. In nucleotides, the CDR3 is TGTGCCAGCAGCTTCGCAAATCAGCTTGAAAAACTGTTTTTT. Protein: CASSFANQLEKLFF.

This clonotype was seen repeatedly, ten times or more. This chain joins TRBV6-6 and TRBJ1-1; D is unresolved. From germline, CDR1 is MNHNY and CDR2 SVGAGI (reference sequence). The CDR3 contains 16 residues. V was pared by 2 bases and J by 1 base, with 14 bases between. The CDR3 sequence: CASSYGMAAANTEAFF. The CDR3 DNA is TGTGCCAGCAGTTACGGGATGGCGGCCGCGAACACTGAAGCTTTCTTT.

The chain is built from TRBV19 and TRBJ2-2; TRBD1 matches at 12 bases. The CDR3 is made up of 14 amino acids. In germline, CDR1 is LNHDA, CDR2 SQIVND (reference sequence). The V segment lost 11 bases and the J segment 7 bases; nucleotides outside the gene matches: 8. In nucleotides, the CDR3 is TGTGCCGGGGGGGACAGGGGGCATGGCGGGGAGCTGTTTTTT. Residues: CAGGDRGHGGELFF.

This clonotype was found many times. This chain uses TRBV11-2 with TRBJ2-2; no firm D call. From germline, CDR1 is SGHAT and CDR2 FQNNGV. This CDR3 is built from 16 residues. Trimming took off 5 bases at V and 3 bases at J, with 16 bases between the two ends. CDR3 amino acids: CASSLGMGLDTGELFF. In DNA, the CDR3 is TGTGCCAGCAGCCTAGGGATGGGGTTAGACACCGGGGAGCTGTTTTTT.

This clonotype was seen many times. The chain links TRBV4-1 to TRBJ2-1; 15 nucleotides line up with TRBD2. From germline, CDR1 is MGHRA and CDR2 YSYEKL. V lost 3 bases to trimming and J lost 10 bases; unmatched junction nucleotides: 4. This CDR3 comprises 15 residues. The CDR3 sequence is CASSHPGLAGGEQFF. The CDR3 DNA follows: TGCGCCAGCAGCCACCCGGGACTAGCGGGGGGCGAGCAGTTCTTC.

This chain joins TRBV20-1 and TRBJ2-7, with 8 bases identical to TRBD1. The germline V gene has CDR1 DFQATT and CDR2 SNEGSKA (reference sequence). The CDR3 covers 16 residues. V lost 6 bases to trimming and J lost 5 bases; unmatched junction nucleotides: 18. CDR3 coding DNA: TGCAGTGCAAGCCGGGAGACAGGGGTAAAGATGGACGAGCAGTACTTC. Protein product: CSASRETGVKMDEQYF.

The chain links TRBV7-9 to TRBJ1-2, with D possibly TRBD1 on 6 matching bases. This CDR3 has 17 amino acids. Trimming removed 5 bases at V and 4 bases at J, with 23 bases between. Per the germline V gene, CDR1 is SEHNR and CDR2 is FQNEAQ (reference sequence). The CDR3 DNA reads TGTGCCAGCAGCCCACCACCGACAGGTGGGGGTCTCTATGGCTACACCTTC. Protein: CASSPPPTGGGLYGYTF.

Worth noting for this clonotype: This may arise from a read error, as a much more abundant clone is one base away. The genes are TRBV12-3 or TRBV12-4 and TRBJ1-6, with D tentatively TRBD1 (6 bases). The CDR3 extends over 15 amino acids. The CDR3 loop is CAGSLQGLDLSPLHF. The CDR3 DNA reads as TGTGCCGGCAGTTTACAGGGTCTAGATCTATCACCCCTCCACTTT.

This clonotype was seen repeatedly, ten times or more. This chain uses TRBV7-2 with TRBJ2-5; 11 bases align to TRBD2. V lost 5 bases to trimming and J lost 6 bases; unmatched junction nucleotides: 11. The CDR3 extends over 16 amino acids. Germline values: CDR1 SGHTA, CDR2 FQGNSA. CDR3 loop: CASSPSSSGGGKTQYF. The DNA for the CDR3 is TGTGCCAGCAGCCCCTCGAGTAGCGGGGGGGGGAAGACCCAGTACTTC. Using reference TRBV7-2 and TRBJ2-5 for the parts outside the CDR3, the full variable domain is GAGVSQSPSNKVTEKGKDVELRCDPISGHTALYWYRQSLGQGLEFLIYFQGNSAPDKSGLPSDRFSAERTGGSVSTLTIQRTQQEDSAVYLCASSPSSSGGGKTQYFGPGTRLLVL.

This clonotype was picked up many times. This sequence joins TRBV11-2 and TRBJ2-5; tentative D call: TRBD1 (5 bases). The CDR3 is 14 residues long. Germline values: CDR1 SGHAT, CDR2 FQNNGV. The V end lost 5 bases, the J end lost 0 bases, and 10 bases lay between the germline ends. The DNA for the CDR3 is TGTGCCAGCAGCAAGGACACGTACCAAGAGACCCAGTACTTC. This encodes CASSKDTYQETQYF. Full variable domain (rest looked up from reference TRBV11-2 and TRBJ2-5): EAGVAQSPRYKIIEKRQSVAFWCNPISGHATLYWYQQILGQGPKLLIQFQNNGVVDDSQLPKDRFSAERLKGVDSTLKIQPAKLEDSAVYLCASSKDTYQETQYFGPGTRLLVL.

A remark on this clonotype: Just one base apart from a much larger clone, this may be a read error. The CDR3 sequence: CASSLIRDGGLEKLFF. CDR3 in DNA: TGTGCCAGCAGCTTGATCCGGGACGGGGGGCTTGAAAAACTGTTTTTT. The chain uses TRBV12-3 or TRBV12-4 and TRBJ1-4, with D maybe TRBD1 (6 bases). This CDR3 region has 16 residues. V lost 6 bases and J 7 bases, leaving 21 bases between the germline ends.